Listed below are T cell receptor beta chains from one sample, sequenced in a study of control samples from healthy donors and cancer patients. Some clones are missing from TCRdb's copy, which holds only in-frame ones; the method was immunoSEQ multiplex PCR. Among 100,000 to 150,000 clones listed, more than 70% were seen once. Sequencing was carried out using blood. The origin of the receptors is a man aged 55 to 70 in good health. The CDR3 runs from the conserved cysteine through the conserved F or W. A D gene is named only where the DNA matches it firmly. Expanded clones are given a class, and other clones once, few, many or no size at all.

J gene,D gene,V gene,clone size,CDR3 protein,CDR3 DNA
TRBJ2-3,NA,TRBV19,NA,CASSIAGSGTDTQYF,TGTGCCAGTAGTATAGCTGGAAGTGGTACAGATACGCAGTATTTT
TRBJ1-6,TRBD1,TRBV5-1,NA,CASSTRPQGTTSNSPLHF,TGCGCCAGCAGCACAAGACCACAGGGGACAACGAGTAATTCACCCCTCCACTTT
TRBJ2-6,NA,TRBV4-3,NA,CASSQDPVHSGANVLTF,TGCGCCAGCAGCCAAGATCCGGTTCACTCTGGGGCCAACGTCCTGACTTTC
TRBJ1-1,NA,TRBV18,NA,CASSPTRTEAFF,TGTGCCAGCTCACCTACGAGGACTGAAGCTTTCTTT
TRBJ2-1,NA,TRBV6-1,NA,CASSEPVDYEQFF,TGTGCCAGCAGTGAACCGGTGGATTATGAGCAGTTCTTC
TRBJ2-3,TRBD2,TRBV5-1,NA,CASSMGLASWTDTQYF,TGCGCCAGCAGCATGGGACTAGCTTCGTGGACAGATACGCAGTATTTT
TRBJ2-7,NA,TRBV6-6,NA,CASMIGTYEQYF,TGTGCCAGCATGATCGGTACCTACGAGCAGTACTTC
TRBJ1-3,NA,TRBV3-1/TRBV3-2,NA,CASSQGGWDAGNTIYF,TGTGCCAGCAGCCAAGGGGGCTGGGACGCGGGAAACACCATATATTTT
TRBJ1-1,NA,TRBV20-1,NA,CSASSTRNANTEAFF,TGCAGTGCTAGTTCCACGAGGAACGCAAACACTGAAGCTTTCTTT
TRBJ2-3,NA,TRBV7-2,NA,CASSLGLYTDTQYF,TGTGCCAGCAGCTTAGGTCTCTACACAGATACGCAGTATTTT
TRBJ2-5,TRBD2,TRBV7-2,NA,CASSLVAGGQGTQYF,TGTGCCAGCAGCTTAGTAGCGGGGGGGCAAGGGACCCAGTACTTC
TRBJ1-1,NA,TRBV7-9,NA,CASSPSGEAPRAFF,TGTGCCAGCAGCCCAAGCGGGGAGGCCCCAAGAGCTTTCTTT
TRBJ1-6,NA,TRBV28,NA,CASRGSAGSYNSPLHF,TGTGCCAGCCGGGGGTCGGCGGGTTCCTATAATTCACCCCTCCACTTT
TRBJ2-7,TRBD1,TRBV7-2,NA,CASSTGGSYEQYF,TGTGCCAGCAGTACAGGGGGCTCCTACGAGCAGTACTTC
TRBJ2-5,TRBD1,TRBV24-1,NA,CATRGGAETQYF,TGTGCCACCAGAGGGGGCGCAGAGACCCAGTACTTC
TRBJ1-2,TRBD1,TRBV24-1,few,CATSGAGTDISYGYTF,TGTGCCACCAGTGGAGCCGGGACAGACATTTCTTATGGCTACACCTTC
TRBJ2-2,TRBD1,TRBV11-2,NA,CASSRGQGNTGELFF,TGTGCCAGCAGCCGAGGACAGGGTAACACCGGGGAGCTGTTTTTT
TRBJ2-7,TRBD1,TRBV27,NA,CASRLGQGAYEQYF,TGTGCCAGCAGATTGGGACAGGGGGCATATGAGCAGTACTTC
TRBJ1-4,NA,TRBV4-3,NA,CASSRAVGAGTNEKLFF,TGCGCCAGCAGCCGGGCGGTTGGGGCGGGCACGAATGAAAAACTGTTTTTT
TRBJ1-5,NA,TRBV28,NA,CASSVSNQPQHF,TGTGCCAGCAGCGTAAGCAATCAGCCCCAGCATTTT
TRBJ1-1,NA,TRBV7-2,once,CASSFLTEAFF,TGTGCCAGCAGCTTTCTGACTGAAGCTTTCTTT
TRBJ2-1,NA,TRBV6-4,NA,CASSLGGSRYNEQFF,TGTGCCAGCAGTTTAGGAGGGTCGAGGTACAATGAGCAGTTCTTC
TRBJ1-1,NA,TRBV28,NA,CASSKDYAEAFF,TGTGCCAGCAGCAAGGACTACGCTGAAGCTTTCTTT
TRBJ1-6,TRBD1,TRBV5-7,NA,CASSSQGAADSPLHF,TGTGCCAGCAGCTCCCAGGGGGCTGCTGATTCACCCCTCCACTTT
TRBJ2-5,NA,TRBV18,few,CASSPNQGTQETQYF,TGTGCCAGCTCACCAAATCAGGGGACCCAAGAGACCCAGTACTTC
TRBJ1-2,NA,TRBV28,NA,CASSLERLAGYTF,TGTGCCAGCAGTTTAGAGAGATTGGCTGGCTACACCTTC
TRBJ2-1,NA,TRBV20-1,NA,CTPAGDNEQFF,TGCACCCCGGCAGGGGACAATGAGCAGTTCTTC
TRBJ1-3,NA,TRBV10-2,NA,CASSHRHSGNTIYF,TGCGCCAGCAGTCATCGACACTCTGGAAACACCATATATTTT
TRBJ1-2,TRBD1,TRBV28,NA,CASSLFATGHYGYTF,TGTGCCAGCAGTTTATTCGCGACAGGGCACTATGGCTACACCTTC
TRBJ1-1,TRBD1,TRBV19,NA,CASSPLAGQGTEAFF,TGTGCCAGTAGCCCCTTGGCGGGACAGGGAACTGAAGCTTTCTTT
TRBJ1-3,NA,TRBV30,NA,CAWSSARSQGFSGNTIYF,TGTGCCTGGAGTTCTGCTCGCTCCCAGGGGTTCTCTGGAAACACCATATATTTT
TRBJ1-5,NA,TRBV28,few,CASSFGGVNQPQHF,TGTGCCAGCAGTTTCGGGGGGGTCAATCAGCCCCAGCATTTT
TRBJ1-6,NA,TRBV7-9,NA,CASSSTSGHLGSPLHF,TGTGCCAGCAGCTCCACGTCGGGCCATCTCGGGTCACCCCTCCACTTT
TRBJ2-1,TRBD1,TRBV24-1,once,CATSGGQGFNEQFF,TGTGCCACCAGTGGGGGACAGGGATTCAATGAGCAGTTCTTC
TRBJ2-5,TRBD2,TRBV7-9,NA,CASSPSLTSGGAETQYF,TGTGCCAGCAGCCCCTCCCTGACTAGCGGGGGGGCGGAGACCCAGTACTTC
TRBJ2-7,NA,TRBV15,NA,CATSRLSTGSYEQYF,TGTGCCACCAGCAGACTATCGACAGGATCCTACGAGCAGTACTTC
TRBJ1-1,NA,TRBV5-1,NA,CASSLLTGNAEAFF,TGCGCCAGCAGCTTGTTAACAGGGAACGCTGAAGCTTTCTTT
TRBJ1-6,NA,TRBV30,once,CAWSVSGNNSPLHF,TGTGCCTGGAGTGTCTCGGGGAATAATTCACCCCTCCACTTT
TRBJ2-6,NA,TRBV5-4,NA,CASSLDGYFGSGANVLTF,TGTGCCAGCAGCTTGGACGGGTATTTTGGCTCTGGGGCCAACGTCCTGACTTTC
TRBJ2-5,TRBD1,TRBV28,NA,CASRSGGRETQYF,TGTGCCAGCAGGTCAGGGGGCAGGGAGACCCAGTACTTC
TRBJ2-5,NA,TRBV3-1/TRBV3-2,NA,CASRGLGVHVTQYF,TGTGCCAGCCGGGGCCTAGGGGTACATGTGACCCAGTACTTC
TRBJ2-3,NA,TRBV28,NA,CASREHDGPTDTQYF,TGTGCCAGCAGGGAACACGACGGACCCACAGATACGCAGTATTTT
TRBJ1-1,NA,TRBV5-1,few,CASSLFPSNTEAFF,TGCGCCAGCAGCTTGTTTCCCTCGAACACTGAAGCTTTCTTT
TRBJ1-4,TRBD1,TRBV11-2,NA,CASSLGVGTGNEKLFF,TGTGCCAGCAGCCTGGGAGTCGGGACAGGGAACGAAAAACTGTTTTTT
TRBJ2-7,NA,TRBV3-1/TRBV3-2,NA,CASSPAAAFGEQYF,TGTGCCAGCAGCCCAGCGGCAGCCTTTGGGGAGCAGTACTTC
TRBJ1-2,NA,TRBV29-1,NA,CSVEKTGVGGYTF,TGCAGCGTAGAGAAGACAGGCGTAGGGGGCTACACCTTC
TRBJ2-2,TRBD1,TRBV6-5,NA,CASSLGQGGTGELFF,TGTGCCAGCAGCCTGGGACAGGGTGGAACCGGGGAGCTGTTTTTT
TRBJ1-5,NA,TRBV3-1/TRBV3-2,NA,CASSTGTALAQHF,TGTGCCAGCAGCACCGGGACGGCCCTAGCCCAGCATTTT
TRBJ2-2,NA,TRBV5-1,NA,CASSLEGQGIGELFF,TGCGCCAGCAGCTTGGAGGGCCAGGGGATCGGGGAGCTGTTTTTT
TRBJ2-3,NA,TRBV6-1,NA,CASSEQRTASTDTQYF,TGTGCCAGCAGTGAACAAAGGACGGCTAGCACAGATACGCAGTATTTT
TRBJ1-6,NA,TRBV4-3,NA,CASSQDQYGSPLHF,TGCGCCAGCAGCCAAGATCAATATGGTTCACCCCTCCACTTT
TRBJ1-1,NA,TRBV12-3/TRBV12-4,NA,CASQTGGNTEAFF,TGTGCCAGTCAGACAGGCGGGAACACTGAAGCTTTCTTT
TRBJ1-1,NA,TRBV28,NA,CASSFPGVSKGTEAFF,TGTGCCAGCAGTTTCCCAGGGGTCTCGAAAGGCACTGAAGCTTTCTTT
TRBJ1-2,TRBD1,TRBV28,NA,CASSPGQGDRSYGYTF,TGTGCCAGCAGCCCGGGACAGGGCGACAGGAGCTATGGCTACACCTTC
TRBJ1-1,NA,TRBV5-1,NA,CASTMGRNTEAFF,TGCGCCAGCACCATGGGTAGGAACACTGAAGCTTTCTTT
TRBJ2-2,TRBD2,TRBV13,NA,CASSLASGFTGELFF,TGTGCCAGCAGCTTAGCTAGCGGTTTCACCGGGGAGCTGTTTTTT
TRBJ1-1,NA,TRBV5-6,NA,CASSLWGEGFLTEAFF,TGTGCCAGCAGCCTATGGGGGGAAGGGTTTTTGACTGAAGCTTTCTTT
TRBJ1-1,NA,TRBV2,NA,CASSDMRGAFF,TGTGCCAGCAGTGATATGAGAGGAGCTTTCTTT
TRBJ2-1,TRBD2,TRBV5-1,NA,CASSRQSSGGAYEQFF,TGCGCCAGCAGCCGGCAGTCTAGCGGGGGGGCCTATGAGCAGTTCTTC
TRBJ1-2,NA,TRBV19,once,CASTDVTGYTF,TGTGCCAGTACCGATGTGACTGGCTACACCTTC